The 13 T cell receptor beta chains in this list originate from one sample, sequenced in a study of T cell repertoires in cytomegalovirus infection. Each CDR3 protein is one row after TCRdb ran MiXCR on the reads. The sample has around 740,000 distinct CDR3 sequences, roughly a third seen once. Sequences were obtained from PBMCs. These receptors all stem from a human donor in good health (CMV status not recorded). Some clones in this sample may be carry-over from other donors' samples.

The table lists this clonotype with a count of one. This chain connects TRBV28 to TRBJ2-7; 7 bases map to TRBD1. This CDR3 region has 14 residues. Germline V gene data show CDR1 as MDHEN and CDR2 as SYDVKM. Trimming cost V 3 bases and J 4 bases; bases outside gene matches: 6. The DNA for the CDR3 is TGTGCCAGCAGTTTCCCCGGGACAGAATACGAGCAGTACTTC. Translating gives CASSFPGTEYEQYF.

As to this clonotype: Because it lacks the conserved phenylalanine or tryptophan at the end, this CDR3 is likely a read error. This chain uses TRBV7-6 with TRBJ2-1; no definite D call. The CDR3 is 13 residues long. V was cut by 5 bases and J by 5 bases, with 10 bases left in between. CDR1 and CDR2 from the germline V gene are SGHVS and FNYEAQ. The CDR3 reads CASSVGLDNEQFL. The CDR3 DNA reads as TGTGCCAGCAGCGTTGGGCTGGACAATGAGCAGTTCTTA.

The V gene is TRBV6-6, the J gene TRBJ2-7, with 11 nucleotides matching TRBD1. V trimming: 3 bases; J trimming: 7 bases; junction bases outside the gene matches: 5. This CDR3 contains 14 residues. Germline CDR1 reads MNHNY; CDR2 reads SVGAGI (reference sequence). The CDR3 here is CASSYRGTGGEQYF. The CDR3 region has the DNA TGTGCCAGCAGTTATCGAGGGACAGGGGGAGAGCAGTACTTC.

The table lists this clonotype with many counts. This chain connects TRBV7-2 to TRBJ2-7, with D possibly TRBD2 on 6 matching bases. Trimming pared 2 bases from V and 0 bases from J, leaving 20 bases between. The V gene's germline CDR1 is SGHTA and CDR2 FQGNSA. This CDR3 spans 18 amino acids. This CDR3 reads CASSLTPSAQPLSYEQYF. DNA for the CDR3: TGTGCCAGCAGCTTAACGCCTAGCGCCCAGCCCCTCTCCTACGAGCAGTACTTC. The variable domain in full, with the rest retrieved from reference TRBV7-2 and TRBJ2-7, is GAGVSQSPSNKVTEKGKDVELRCDPISGHTALYWYRQSLGQGLEFLIYFQGNSAPDKSGLPSDRFSAERTGGSVSTLTIQRTQQEDSAVYLCASSLTPSAQPLSYEQYFGPGTRLTVT.

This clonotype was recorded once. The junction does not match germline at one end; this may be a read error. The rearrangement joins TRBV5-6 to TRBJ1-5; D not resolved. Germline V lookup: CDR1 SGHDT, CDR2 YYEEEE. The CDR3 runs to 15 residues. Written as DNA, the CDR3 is TGTGCCAGCACCAGTTGGCGCGAGAGCAATAAGCCCCAGCATTTT. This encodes CASTSWRESNKPQHF. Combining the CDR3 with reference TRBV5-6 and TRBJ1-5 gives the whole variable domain DAGVTQSPTHLIKTRGQQVTLRCSPKSGHDTVSWYQQALGQGPQFIFQYYEEEERQRGNFPDRFSGHQFPNYSSELNVNALLLGDSALYLCASTSWRESNKPQHFGDGTRLSIL.

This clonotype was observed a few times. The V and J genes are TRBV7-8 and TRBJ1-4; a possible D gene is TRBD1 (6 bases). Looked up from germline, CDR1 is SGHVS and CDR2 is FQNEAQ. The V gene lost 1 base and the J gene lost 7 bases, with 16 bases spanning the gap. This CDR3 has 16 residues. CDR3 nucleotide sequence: TGTGCCAGCAGCTTAGAGCGGAGACAGGCGGGTGAAAAACTGTTTTTT. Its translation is CASSLERRQAGEKLFF.

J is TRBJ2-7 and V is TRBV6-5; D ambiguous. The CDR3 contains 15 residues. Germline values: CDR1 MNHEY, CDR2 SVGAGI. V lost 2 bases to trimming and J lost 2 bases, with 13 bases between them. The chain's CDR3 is CASSYTPQETYEQYF. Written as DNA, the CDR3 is TGTGCCAGCAGTTACACCCCCCAGGAGACCTACGAGCAGTACTTC.

The CDR3 DNA follows: TGTGCCAGCAGCCGGCGGGCCCAGGGGGGGGCTGGCTACGAGCAGTACTTC. This encodes CASSRRAQGGAGYEQYF. This sequence joins TRBV28 and TRBJ2-7; D might be TRBD1 or TRBD2, each matching 7 bases. The CDR3 runs to 17 residues. V was pared by 6 bases and J by 3 bases, with 24 bases between. Germline loops: CDR1 MDHEN, CDR2 SYDVKM.

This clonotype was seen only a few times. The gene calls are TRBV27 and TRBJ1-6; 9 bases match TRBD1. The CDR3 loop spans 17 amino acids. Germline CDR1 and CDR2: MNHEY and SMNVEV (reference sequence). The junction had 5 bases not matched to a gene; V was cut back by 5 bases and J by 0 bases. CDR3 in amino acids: CASSAKTGGSYNSPLHF. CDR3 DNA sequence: TGTGCCAGCAGTGCTAAGACAGGGGGCTCCTATAATTCACCCCTCCACTTT.

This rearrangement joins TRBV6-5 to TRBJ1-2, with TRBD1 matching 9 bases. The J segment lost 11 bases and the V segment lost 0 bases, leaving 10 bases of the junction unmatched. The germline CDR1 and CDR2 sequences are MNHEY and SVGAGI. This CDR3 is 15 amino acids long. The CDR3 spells CASSYSSGTGRVYTF. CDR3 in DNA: TGTGCCAGCAGTTACTCGTCCGGGACAGGGAGAGTTTACACCTTC.

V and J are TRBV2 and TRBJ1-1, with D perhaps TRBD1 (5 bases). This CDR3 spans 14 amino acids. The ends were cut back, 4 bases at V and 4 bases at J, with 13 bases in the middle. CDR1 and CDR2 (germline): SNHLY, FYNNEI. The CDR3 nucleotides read TGTGCCAGCAGTGGACAGCGTCGGGGCACTGAAGCTTTCTTT. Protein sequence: CASSGQRRGTEAFF.

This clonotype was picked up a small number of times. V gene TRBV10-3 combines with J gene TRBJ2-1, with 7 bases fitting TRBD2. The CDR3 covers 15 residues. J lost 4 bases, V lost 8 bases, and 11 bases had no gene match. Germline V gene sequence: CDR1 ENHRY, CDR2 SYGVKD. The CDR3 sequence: CAIGPASGEYNEQFF. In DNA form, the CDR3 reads TGTGCCATCGGGCCTGCGAGCGGGGAGTACAATGAGCAGTTCTTC.

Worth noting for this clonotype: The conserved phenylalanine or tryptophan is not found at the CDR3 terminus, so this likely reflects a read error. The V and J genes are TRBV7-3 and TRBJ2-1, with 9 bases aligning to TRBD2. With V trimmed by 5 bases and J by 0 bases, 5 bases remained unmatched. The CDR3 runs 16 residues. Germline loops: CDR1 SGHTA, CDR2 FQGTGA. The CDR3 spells CASSPIAGASYNEQFL. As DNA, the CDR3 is TGTGCCAGCAGCCCCATAGCGGGGGCCTCCTACAATGAGCAGTTCTTA.